Presented here are 16 T cell receptor beta chains from one specimen sequenced in a study of OX40 agonist ivuxolimab in advanced cancers. Measured with immunoSEQ multiplex PCR; TCRdb has only the in-frame clones, and not every one. The sample comprises 95,000 to 150,000 clones, about 94% of which are singletons, and 0.15% to 0.17% rests with the top ten. The sequences come from CD4+ or CD8+ T cells sorted from blood, collected in a trial of the OX40 agonist ivuxolimab. The receptor source for this set is an adult with an advanced solid tumor such as melanoma, head and neck, liver or kidney cancer.

The DNA for the CDR3 is TGTGCCAGCAGCGTAGGCGAACGGTCCTACGGCTACACCTTC. Protein sequence: CASSVGERSYGYTF. The chain couples TRBV9 to TRBJ1-2, with D unclear. Germline-derived CDR1 and CDR2 are SGDLS and YYNGEE. V was trimmed by 0 bases and J by 8 bases, leaving 14 bases between them. This CDR3 is built from 14 residues.

V usage is TRBV5-4 and J usage is TRBJ2-3; D call uncertain. The V gene lost 3 bases and the J gene lost 0 bases, with 8 bases spanning the gap. The CDR3 loop spans 14 amino acids. Germline CDR1 is SGHNT and CDR2 is YYREEE (reference sequence). In DNA, the CDR3 is TGTGCCAGCAGCTACGGGCCTAGCACAGATACGCAGTATTTT. The encoded protein is CASSYGPSTDTQYF.

This chain uses TRBV10-3 with TRBJ1-2; TRBD1 aligns across 9 bases. Germline loops: CDR1 ENHRY, CDR2 SYGVKD. The CDR3 runs 15 residues. Losses at the gene ends were 6 bases for V and 6 bases for J; bases not matched to a gene: 11. DNA of the CDR3: TGTGCCATCAGGACCACAGGGGGCTGGGGTGATGGCTACACCTTC. It codes for CAIRTTGGWGDGYTF.

The V call is TRBV18, the J call TRBJ2-7; D tentatively fits TRBD1 or TRBD2 (5 bases each). The V end lost 5 bases, the J end lost 2 bases, and 10 bases lay between the germline ends. The CDR3 totals 13 residues. Germline CDR1 KGHSH, CDR2 LQKENI. The CDR3 reads CASSLATAYEQYF. CDR3 bases: TGTGCCAGCTCATTAGCGACAGCCTACGAGCAGTACTTC.

The chain combines TRBV10-3 with TRBJ2-7; no reliable D call. Per the germline V gene, CDR1 is ENHRY and CDR2 is SYGVKD. Deletions cut 0 bases from V and 2 bases from J, with 8 bases between. The CDR3 covers 14 residues. Here the CDR3 reads CAISESGQAYEQYF. CDR3 bases: TGTGCCATCAGTGAGTCAGGGCAGGCCTACGAGCAGTACTTC.

The chain uses TRBV5-1 and TRBJ2-5; 11 bases align to TRBD2. This CDR3 spans 15 amino acids. Germline loops: CDR1 SGHRS, CDR2 YFSETQ. The ends lost 4 bases at V and 3 bases at J; junction bases unmatched: 5. In DNA form, the CDR3 reads TGCGCCAGCAGCCCCCCGACTAGCGGGGAAGAGACCCAGTACTTC. Its protein is CASSPPTSGEETQYF. The full variable domain, rest sourced from reference TRBV5-1 and TRBJ2-5, is KAGVTQTPRYLIKTRGQQVTLSCSPISGHRSVSWYQQTPGQGLQFLFEYFSETQRNKGNFPGRFSGRQFSNSRSEMNVSTLELGDSALYLCASSPPTSGEETQYFGPGTRLLVL.

This sequence joins TRBV10-3 and TRBJ1-5; D gene uncertain. Germline V gene data show CDR1 as ENHRY and CDR2 as SYGVKD. Trimming removed 0 bases at V and 4 bases at J, with 7 bases between. CDR3 length: 14 amino acids. The CDR3 reads CAISESVGNQPQHF. The CDR3 coding sequence is TGTGCCATCAGTGAGTCGGTAGGAAATCAGCCCCAGCATTTT.

V usage is TRBV5-1 and J usage is TRBJ1-2; D not resolved. V lost 4 bases, J lost 8 bases, and 15 bases lay in between. Looked up from germline, CDR1 is SGHRS and CDR2 is YFSETQ. The CDR3 spans 13 residues. The CDR3 sequence: CASSREGQSGYTF. In nucleotides, the CDR3 is TGCGCCAGCAGCCGAGAGGGCCAGTCCGGCTACACCTTC.

This clone turned up a few times. V usage is TRBV7-9 and J usage is TRBJ1-1; the D is unclear. CDR1 SEHNR and CDR2 FQNEAQ come from the germline V gene (reference sequence). CDR3 length: 13 amino acids. Trimming took 5 bases from V and 1 from J, leaving 8 bases between them. The CDR3 loop is CASSADWNTEAFF. The CDR3 nucleotides are TGTGCCAGCAGCGCAGACTGGAACACTGAAGCTTTCTTT.

This clone was observed once. The V and J genes are TRBV15 and TRBJ2-7; the D is unclear. Germline assignment: CDR1 LNHNV and CDR2 YYDKDF (reference sequence). V lost 0 bases to trimming and J lost 0 bases, with 9 bases between them. The CDR3 totals 15 residues. The CDR3 here is CATSRDRLGSYEQYF. The CDR3 DNA sequence: TGTGCCACCAGCAGAGACCGGCTAGGCTCCTACGAGCAGTACTTC.

DNA for the CDR3: TGTGCCAGTAAGCTTGGGGACCTTTTTTTAGAAAAACTGTTTTTT. Translation gives CASKLGDLFLEKLFF. The chain has TRBV2 and TRBJ1-4; weak D call: TRBD1 (5 bases). Trimming removed 9 bases at V and 8 bases at J, with 22 bases between. Germline V lookup: CDR1 SNHLY, CDR2 FYNNEI. The CDR3 extends over 15 amino acids.

The chain recombines TRBV7-9 with TRBJ2-1; D might be TRBD2 (5 bases). The CDR3 covers 16 residues. CDR1 and CDR2 (germline): SEHNR, FQNEAQ (reference sequence). The V end was cut by 4 bases, the J end by 2 bases, with 15 bases between. The CDR3 DNA reads as TGTGCCAGCAGCTCAATTTCGCTAGCCCCCTACAATGAGCAGTTCTTC. It specifies CASSSISLAPYNEQFF.

The count of this clone is one. The chain couples TRBV28 to TRBJ1-4; D remains unclear. The CDR3 extends over 14 amino acids. The ends were cut back, 2 bases at V and 5 bases at J, with 9 bases in the middle. Germline CDR1 and CDR2: MDHEN and SYDVKM. The CDR3 nucleotides read TGTGCCAGCAGTTTAGGAGGGCAGAATGAAAAACTGTTTTTT. Its protein is CASSLGGQNEKLFF.

V usage is TRBV14 and J usage is TRBJ2-7, with D tentatively TRBD1 (5 bases). The V and J ends lost 4 bases and 3 bases respectively, with 16 bases between them. CDR1 and CDR2 (germline): SGHDN, FVKESK. This CDR3 has 15 residues. The CDR3 DNA reads TGTGCCAGCAGCCCCCTGGATGGCAGGGTCTACGAGCAGTACTTC. Encoded protein: CASSPLDGRVYEQYF.

This chain uses TRBV10-3 with TRBJ2-7; TRBD1 or TRBD2 may be the D gene (6 bases each). This CDR3 is built from 12 residues. The V end was cut by 6 bases, the J end by 6 bases, with 12 bases between. Germline V gene lookup returns CDR1 ENHRY and CDR2 SYGVKD. The CDR3 spells CAIRGGLGEQYF. CDR3 coding DNA: TGTGCCATCAGAGGGGGACTCGGCGAGCAGTACTTC.

V gene TRBV5-5 combines with J gene TRBJ2-7; possibly TRBD2 for D (5 bases). Germline lookup yields CDR1 SGHKS and CDR2 YYEKEE (reference sequence). V was shortened by 0 bases and J by 3 bases, with 10 bases between the two germline ends. The CDR3 is 14 amino acids. The CDR3 here is CASSLGPRDYEQYF. CDR3 DNA sequence: TGTGCCAGCAGCTTGGGCCCACGGGACTACGAGCAGTACTTC.